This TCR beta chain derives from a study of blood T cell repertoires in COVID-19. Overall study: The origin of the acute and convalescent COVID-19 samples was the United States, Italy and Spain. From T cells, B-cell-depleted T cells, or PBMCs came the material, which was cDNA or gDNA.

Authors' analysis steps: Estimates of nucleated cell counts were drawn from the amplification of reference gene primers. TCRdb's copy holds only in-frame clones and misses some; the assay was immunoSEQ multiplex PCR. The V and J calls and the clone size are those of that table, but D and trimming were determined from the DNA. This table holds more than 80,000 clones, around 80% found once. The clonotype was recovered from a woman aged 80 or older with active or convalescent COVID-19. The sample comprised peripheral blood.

CDR3 amino acids: CASSADRAGEKLFF. The CDR3 DNA follows: TGCGCCAGCAGCGCGGACAGGGCAGGGGAAAAACTGTTTTTT. The chain uses TRBV10-1 and TRBJ1-4; 8 nucleotides agree with TRBD1. Germline CDR1 WNHNN, CDR2 SYGVQD (reference sequence). Trimming cost V 6 bases and J 8 bases; bases outside gene matches: 8. CDR3 length: 14 amino acids.